Following are 2 T cell receptor beta chains from one sample sequenced in a study of control samples from healthy donors and cancer patients (TCRdb year 2020). Receptor amplification or capture employed the immunoSEQ multiplex PCR assay. The immuneACCESS repertoire file appears here via TCRdb, limited to in-frame rearrangements. These files lack a portion of the clones; in checked studies, under half of the deficit traces to unresolved V genes, and the cause of the others is not known. The sample profile shows about 160,000 clones; more than 85% of them were found once. Together, the top ten hold approximately 0.7% of the sample. Sequenced material: blood. Every receptor here comes from a woman in her 30s in good health.

This rearrangement joins TRBV28 to TRBJ2-1; 11 nucleotides match TRBD1. The V gene end was trimmed by 4 bases and the J gene end by 6 bases; junction bases not matched to a gene: 8. This CDR3 contains 16 residues. Germline assignment: CDR1 MDHEN and CDR2 SYDVKM. In DNA form, the CDR3 reads TGTGCCAGCAGTTCGCCGGGGGACAGGGGGTTCAATGAGCAGTTCTTC. It translates to CASSSPGDRGFNEQFF.

The rearrangement links TRBV28 to TRBJ1-1; D remains ambiguous. The CDR3 covers 12 residues. CDR1 is MDHEN, CDR2 SYDVKM, per germline. V was cut by 7 bases and J by 6 bases, with 12 bases left in between. The CDR3 loop reads CASTSSGAEAFF. The CDR3, as DNA: TGTGCCAGCACCTCCTCAGGCGCTGAAGCTTTCTTT.